The clone carrying this T cell receptor beta chain occurred a few times. The data belong to a study of early T cells in non-severe SARS-CoV-2 infection. The CDR3 has 12 residues. V shed 1 base and J shed 6 bases, with 7 bases lying between them. Germline CDR1 DFQATT, CDR2 SNEGSKA (reference sequence). TCRdb reprocessed the 5' RACE reads with MiXCR, giving one entry per CDR3 protein. The table lists nearly 90,000 distinct CDR3 sequences, about an eighth of them singletons. This sequence was found in an adult who was a healthcare worker with PCR-confirmed SARS-CoV-2 infection or an uninfected control (not recorded which). Sample: whole blood. The chain uses TRBV20-1 and TRBJ1-5; unclear D gene. The CDR3 coding sequence is TGCAGTGCTAGAGGGGCCGGTCAGCCCCAGCATTTT. This translates into CSARGAGQPQHF.